Reported below is one T cell receptor beta chain. As a fraction of the sample, this clonotype is medium-sized (0.01 to 0.1%). It lacks a known antigen. No per-base quality is available; no much larger clone lies one base away. The CDR3 starts with the cysteine, ends with the phenylalanine, and has 19 residues. The entry retains the CDR3 DNA only, 57 bases that are in frame from base 1. V is cut back by 5 bases and J by 0 bases, with 11 bases in the junction unmatched. The CDR1 and CDR2 encoded by the germline V gene are KGHSH and LQKENI. This sample was included in a study of vaccination and CD4 T cells after COVID-19 (dated by TCRdb to between 2021 and 2023). About the full investigation: SARS-CoV-2 positivity had been established in the convalescent patients by nasal swab PCR, and mild disease was recorded in roughly 9 of these patients and severe disease in one. As controls, cultures received a CEFX viral epitope pool (the positive control), an HIV-1 Nef peptide pool (the negative control), or no peptide at all. Six males and four females were included in the convalescent cohort, with two Hispanic individuals, seven Caucasians, two Asians and one multiracial person represented. In ten to eleven COVID-19 convalescent patients and a handful of infection-naive healthy vaccine recipients, the spike-specific CD4+ TCR repertoire before mRNA vaccination was compared with the repertoire after mRNA vaccination. The cultures were stimulated with overlapping spike peptide pools from SARS-CoV-2 and from the common cold coronaviruses HCoV-NL63, HCoV-OC43 and HCoV-229E. Two doses of either the Pfizer-BioNTech BNT162b2 vaccine (n=8) or the Moderna mRNA-1273 vaccine (n=2) were administered to participants. Post-vaccine blood samples were obtained a median of approximately 74 days after the second vaccine dose, with a range of roughly 12 to 250 days. Post-COVID blood samples from convalescent patients were collected a median of roughly 100 days after diagnosis, with a range of roughly 30 to 170 days.

Summary of the overall study and its limitations: In convalescent patients, a median roughly 87% of post-vaccine SARS-CoV-2-reactive clones were detected only after vaccination, suggesting vaccine-specific priming. Nearly all vaccine-specific clones in convalescent patients (304 of 307) were mono-reactive for SARS-CoV-2 spike rather than cross-reactive with common cold coronaviruses. The median number of SARS-CoV-2-reactive clonotypes rose from about 23 after infection to 38 after vaccination, but the change was not significant. The number of convalescent patients in the study was relatively small, and the study did not examine early timepoints following natural infection.

The method behind the library was PCR. At the Johns Hopkins FTIC core, DNA from the cultured CD4+ T cells underwent TCR sequencing with the Oncomine TCR Beta short-read assay. The QIAamp micro DNA kit was used to extract genomic DNA from the cultured CD4+ T cells. Oncomine TCR Beta libraries from cultured CD4+ T cells were pooled using unique dual indexes and sequenced on an Illumina iSeq 100. Per the source publication's procedure: Non-productive sequences were removed, and CDR3s that did not start with C, did not end with F or W, or were shorter than 7 amino acids were discarded. The MANAFEST web application was used to identify antigen-specific clonotypes by comparing peptide-stimulated wells against reference wells and other culture wells. For a clone to be called positive, the clone needed an FDR below 0.05, an odds ratio above 5, and a productive frequency above 0.1% in at least two of three replicate wells. Cross-reactive clonotypes were defined as significantly expanded in both SARS-CoV-2 spike wells and at least one common cold coronavirus spike condition. Levenshtein distances (stringdist) and unrooted phylogenetic trees (ape) in R version 3.6.1 were used to assess CDR3 homology. TCRdb cleaned the public reads at Q25 with fastp, built clones with MiXCR and kept in-frame beta chains. CDR3 protein duplicates are merged, each entry listing the most common genes and DNA. These V and J calls originate from TCRdb's pipeline instead of the authors' own analysis. The sample table lists 12,000 or so distinct CDR3 sequences, approximately 42% of them with a count of one. Roughly 22% of the sample belongs to the ten largest clones.

The sample's treatment or condition label, in plain terms: roughly 10-day PBMC culture with coronavirus spike peptide pools or control peptides (ViraFEST assay). The ViraFEST assay was used in the study, in which antigen-specific T cells were expanded with peptide pools and expanded clonotypes were subsequently identified by TCR sequencing. The convalescent patients' positive SARS-CoV-2 PCR tests were from March to December 2020, which was before the Alpha, Beta and Delta variants emerged in the United States. Each well held roughly 2 million PBMCs cultured in IMDM containing roughly 5.5% human AB serum and approximately 9.4 IU/ml IL-2, with 10 ug/ml peptide pools added. Half of the culture medium was replaced with fresh IL-2-containing medium on days 3 and 7. CD4+ T cells were isolated after roughly 9 days of culture through negative selection using the EasySep CD4+ T cell isolation kit. PBMCs were separated from whole blood using Ficoll-Paque Plus gradient centrifugation and then either used fresh or cryopreserved at -140C. Triplicate wells were generally used for each culture condition.

The chain links TRBV18 with TRBJ2-1, with 12 middle bases fitting TRBD1. This clonotype originated in a human donor who had recovered from COVID-19. Sequencing input: CD4+ T cells from blood, cultured in vitro. Read as DNA, the sequence is TGTGCCAGCTCAGCTAGGGACAGGGGGCATGGAAGCTCCTACAATGAGCAGTTCTTC. The resulting protein is CASSARDRGHGSSYNEQFF. The entire variable domain, with the stretches around the CDR3 drawn from the reference TRBV18 and TRBJ2-1 proteins, is NAGVMQNPRHLVRRRGQEARLRCSPMKGHSHVYWYRQLPEEGLKFMVYLQKENIIDESGMPKERFSAEFPKEGPSILRIQQVVRGDSAAYFCASSARDRGHGSSYNEQFFGPGTRLTVL.